The clone carrying this TCR beta chain was observed a single time. Antigen: not known. The data were taken from a study of cytomegalovirus exposure and HLA in healthy donors. As for the study in general: Unique TCRs numbering roughly 80 million, obtained from HLA-typed donors, made up an early data release. The study, taken as a whole, reports: TCR beta chain V- and J-gene trimming was linked, in a later analysis, to a missense variant in DCLRE1C.

The CDR3 consists of 14 residues. Germline V CDR1 and CDR2: LNHDA, SQIVND (reference sequence). V lost 5 bases and J lost 6; bases outside the gene matches: 2. In the PCR, 60 Vbeta and 13 Jbeta primers were used. The table came from immunoSEQ multiplex PCR; TCRdb's copy has only in-frame clones and leaves some out. This table has about 200,000 clones, 65% to 90% appearing once. This receptor was taken from a girl under 18 in good health and CMV-seronegative. The rearrangement links TRBV19 to TRBJ1-6, with 9 bases identical to TRBD1. The sequenced material came from PBMCs. The CDR3 nucleotides are TGTGCCAGTAGTTCGACAGGGGGTAATTCACCCCTCCACTTT. Translated, it gives CASSSTGGNSPLHF.